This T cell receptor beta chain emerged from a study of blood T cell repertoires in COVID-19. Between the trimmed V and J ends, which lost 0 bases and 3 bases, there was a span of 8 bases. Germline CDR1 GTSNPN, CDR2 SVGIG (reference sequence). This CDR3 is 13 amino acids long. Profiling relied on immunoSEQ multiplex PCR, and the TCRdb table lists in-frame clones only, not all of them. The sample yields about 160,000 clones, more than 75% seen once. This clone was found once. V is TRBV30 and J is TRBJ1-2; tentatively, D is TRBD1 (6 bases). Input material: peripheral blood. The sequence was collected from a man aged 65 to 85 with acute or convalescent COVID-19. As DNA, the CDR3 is TGTGCCTGGAGTGTAAACAGGGACTATGGCTACACCTTC. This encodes CAWSVNRDYGYTF. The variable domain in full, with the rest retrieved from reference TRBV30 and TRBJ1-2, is SQTIHQWPATLVQPVGSPLSLECTVEGTSNPNLYWYRQAAGRGLQLLFYSVGIGQISSEVPQNLSASRPQDRQFILSSKKLLLSDSGFYLCAWSVNRDYGYTFGSGTRLTVV.